This entry is about one T cell receptor beta chain. This clonotype appeared many times. This receptor's antigen is unknown. Base qualities are missing; no much larger clone stands one base away. Hyperthyroidism patients were newly diagnosed, with disease duration under 2 months, and aged 18 to 65 years. Anyone with other autoimmune diseases, uncontrolled infections, pregnancy or lactation was excluded from the study. Diagnosis was based on clinical symptoms, serum thyroxine, TRAb, thyroid ultrasound and orbital computed tomography. Total RNA was extracted with Trizol reagent and quality-checked on an Agilent 2100 Bioanalyzer. For repertoire sequencing, TCR beta CDR3 regions were amplified from RNA transcripts. HTBI primers and the Qiagen OneStep RT-PCR kit were used in a first-round RT-PCR, which was followed by a second-round multiplex PCR, size selection and purification. The libraries underwent paired-end sequencing with 100 bp reads on an Illumina HiSeq2000. In the paper's pipeline: Reads were processed with SOAPnuke, discarding reads with adapters, uncalled bases, mean Phred below 15, or no exact constant-primer or identifier match. High-quality paired reads were merged with COPE v1.2.5. Each unique nucleotide sequence was defined as a clonotype, and clonotypes were aligned to IMGT TRB V, D and J references with MiTCR v1.1. Only V-J combinations with frequency above 0.0001 were analysed, covering around 99% of repertoires. For each V-J combination, a TCR clonal expansion and chaos score was defined as F50 clonal expansion divided by the chaos observed in the TCRdist matrix. Welch's t-statistics and random forest were used to narrow the features down to approximately 13 V-J combinations, which were then fed into a naive Bayes classifier. Thyroid-blood repertoire similarity was quantified with the Morisita-Horn index. Starting from the raw public reads, TCRdb applied fastp trimming at Q25, assembled clones with MiXCR and retained in-frame beta chains. Every distinct CDR3 protein forms one entry, paired with its most common genes and DNA. The V and J calls were determined by TCRdb, not by the authors. In this sample the table shows a few hundred thousand distinct CDR3 sequences, less than 40% of which occur a single time. The ten largest account for 3.5% to 5% of the sample.

These data belong to a study of Graves' ophthalmopathy and Graves' hyperthyroidism (dated by TCRdb to the late 2010s). Context from the whole study: Hyperthyroidism was considered stable if no progression to ophthalmopathy occurred within 18 months of follow-up. The study used signatures of the TCR beta repertoire to tell Graves' ophthalmopathy apart from Graves' hyperthyroidism and to predict which patients would progress to ophthalmopathy. After sampling, hyperthyroidism patients received methimazole starting at 30 mg daily, and ophthalmopathy patients received high-dose intravenous methylprednisolone. A discovery set of 100 patients (more than 40 ophthalmopathy, around 57 stable hyperthyroidism) was enrolled to explore V-J signatures distinguishing ophthalmopathy from hyperthyroidism. T-cell repertoires of thyroid tissue and blood were compared in over 5 hyperthyroidism patients. In total, 135 blood samples were TCR-sequenced: 43 ophthalmopathy, about 75 hyperthyroidism and some 17 hyperthyroidism-to-ophthalmopathy patients. An independent validation cohort was composed of some 19 hyperthyroidism patients and around 15 patients who later progressed from hyperthyroidism to ophthalmopathy. General findings and caveats noted by the study authors: Sample size was not predetermined statistically, and investigators were not blinded to group allocation. In validation, the model predicted ophthalmopathy progression with about 71% sensitivity and around 72% specificity; 12 predicted patients were CT-confirmed with GO in a median of about 6.2 months. Most expanded thyroid clonotypes with a frequency above 0.001 also appeared in blood, which suggests that blood repertoires may reflect the immune response in the thyroid. In cross-validation, the 13-signature model distinguished ophthalmopathy from stable hyperthyroidism with about 89% sensitivity and around 84% specificity, while in the test set the corresponding values were roughly 80% and 75%.

V is clipped by 6 bases and J by 0 bases, and the sequence between their germline boundaries is 11 bases long. The germline V gene (reference sequence) provides CDR1 SEHNR and CDR2 FQNEAQ. Reading from cysteine to phenylalanine, the CDR3 counts 15 amino acids. The CDR3 DNA has 45 bases and is translated from base 1. Rearrangement joined TRBV7-9 to TRBJ2-2; D gene: possibly TRBD2, on 6 matching bases. The sequence was collected from an adult man with Graves' hyperthyroidism. The sequenced material came from peripheral blood or thyroid tissue (not recorded which). The DNA is TGTGCCAGCAGAAAAAGCGGGCCGAACACCGGGGAGCTGTTTTTT. Its amino acids are CASRKSGPNTGELFF. Extended through the reference TRBV7-9 and TRBJ2-2 proteins, this CDR3 yields the full variable domain: DTGVSQNPRHKITKRGQNVTFRCDPISEHNRLYWYRQTLGQGPEFLTYFQNEAQLEKSRLLSDRFSAERPKGSFSTLEIQRTEQGDSAMYLCASRKSGPNTGELFFGEGSRLTVL.